The source of this T cell receptor (beta chain) is a study of molecular identifiers for immune sequencing clone quantification. Study findings and constraints: Among 850,000 to 1,000,000 naive cells, spiked Jurkat TCR RNA from a single cell was reportedly detectable.

This clonotype was observed a handful of times. Its cognate antigen is unknown. Trimming removed 11 bases at V and 1 base at J, with 14 bases between. The CDR3 length is 13 residues. MiXCR, applied by TCRdb to the PCR reads, yields one record per CDR3 protein. This repertoire shows about 510,000 distinct CDR3 sequences, 25% found once; its top ten account for under 0.8%. The TCR sequence derives from a human donor in good health. Some libraries in this study had Jurkat cell RNA spiked in. V is TRBV12-3 or TRBV12-4 and J is TRBJ1-1; D is possibly TRBD1 (5 bases). The specimen was naive CD8+ T cells from blood, with Jurkat cell RNA spiked in. Sample subset: FACS-sorted CD8+CD4-CCR7+CD45RA+ naive T cells. The DNA for the CDR3 is TGTGCCGCCTTTTTAAGGGGGAACACTGAAGCTTTCTTT. Translating it yields CAAFLRGNTEAFF.